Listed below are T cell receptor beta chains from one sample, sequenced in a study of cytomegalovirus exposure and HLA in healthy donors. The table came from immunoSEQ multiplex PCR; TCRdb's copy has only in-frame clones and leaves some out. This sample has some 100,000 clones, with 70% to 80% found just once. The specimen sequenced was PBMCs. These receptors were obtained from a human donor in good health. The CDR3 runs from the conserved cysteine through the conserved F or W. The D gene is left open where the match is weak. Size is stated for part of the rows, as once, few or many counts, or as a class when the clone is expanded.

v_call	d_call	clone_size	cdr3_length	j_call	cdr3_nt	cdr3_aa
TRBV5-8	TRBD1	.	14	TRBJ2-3	TGTGCCAGCAGGCAGACAGGGGGGGAAGATACGCAGTATTTT	CASRQTGGEDTQYF
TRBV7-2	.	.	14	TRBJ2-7	TGTGCCAGCAGCTTCACAGGTAGTTCCTACGAGCAGTACTTC	CASSFTGSSYEQYF
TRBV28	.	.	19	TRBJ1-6	TGTGCCAGCAGTCCCTATTCCGGGGGGGGCTTCAGCGGGAATTCACCCCTCCACTTT	CASSPYSGGGFSGNSPLHF
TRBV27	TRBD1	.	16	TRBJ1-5	TGTGCCAGCAGTTTATTTTCAGGGGGCGGCAATCAGCCCCAGCATTTT	CASSLFSGGGNQPQHF
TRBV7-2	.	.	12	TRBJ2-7	TGTGCCAGCAGCTTAGCGAACTACGCGCAGTACTTC	CASSLANYAQYF
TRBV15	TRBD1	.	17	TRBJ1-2	TGTGCCACCAGCACAGGACAGGGAAATAGGGGTTACTATGGCTACACCTTC	CATSTGQGNRGYYGYTF
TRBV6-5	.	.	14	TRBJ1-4	TGTGCCAGCAGTTACGCGGGTGGGAGGGAAAAACTGTTTTTT	CASSYAGGREKLFF
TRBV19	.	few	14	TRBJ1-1	TGTGCCAGTAGTATAGAAGACGGGGGCACTGAAGCTTTCTTT	CASSIEDGGTEAFF
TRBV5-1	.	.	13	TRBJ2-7	TGCGCCAGCAGCTTGGACAGCATCCACGAGCAGTACTTC	CASSLDSIHEQYF
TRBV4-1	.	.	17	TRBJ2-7	TGCGCCAGCAGCCAAGACAATTTGTGGCCGTTCCCCTCCGAGCAGTACTTC	CASSQDNLWPFPSEQYF
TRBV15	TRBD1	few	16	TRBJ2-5	TGTGCCACCAGCAGGGCCCCCACAGGGGCGCAAGAGACCCAGTACTTC	CATSRAPTGAQETQYF
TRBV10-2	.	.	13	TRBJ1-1	TGCGCCAGCAGATTGTTACAGCCCCCTGAAGCTTTCTTT	CASRLLQPPEAFF
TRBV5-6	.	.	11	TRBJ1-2	TGTGCCAGCAGCTTCAGGGATGGCTACACCTTC	CASSFRDGYTF
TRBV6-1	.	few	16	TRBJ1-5	TGTGCCAGCAGTGAATCTCTCGGGAGAGGCAATCAGCCCCAGCATTTT	CASSESLGRGNQPQHF
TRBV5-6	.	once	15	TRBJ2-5	TGTGCCAGCAGCCCTTCTGACAAACCTCCCCGGACCCAGTACTTC	CASSPSDKPPRTQYF
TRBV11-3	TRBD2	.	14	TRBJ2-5	TGTGCCAGCAGCATCAGCGGGGGGGCCGGGACCCAGTACTTC	CASSISGGAGTQYF
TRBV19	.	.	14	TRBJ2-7	TGTGCCAGTAGCCTCACATGGGCAGACTACGAGCAGTACTTC	CASSLTWADYEQYF
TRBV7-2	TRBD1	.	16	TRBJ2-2	TGTGCCAGCAGACTACAGGGGGCGATCATCAGCGGGGAGCTGTTTTTT	CASRLQGAIISGELFF
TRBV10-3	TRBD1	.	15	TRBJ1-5	TGTGCCATCAGTTTGACAGGGGACGTGGGTCAGCCCCAGCATTTT	CAISLTGDVGQPQHF
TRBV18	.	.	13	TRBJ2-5	TGTGCCAGCTCATTCGATTCGGTGCAGACCCAGTACTTC	CASSFDSVQTQYF
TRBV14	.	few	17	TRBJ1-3	TGTGCCAGCAGTCTCATCGGGCAGGGTGTCTCTGGAAACACCATATATTTT	CASSLIGQGVSGNTIYF
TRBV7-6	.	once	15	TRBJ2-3	TGTGCCAGCAGCTTAGGAGGGGGGGGCACAGATACGCAGTATTTT	CASSLGGGGTDTQYF
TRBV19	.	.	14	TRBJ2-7	TGTGCCAGTAGTAGACAGGACCTCACCTACGAGCAGTACTTC	CASSRQDLTYEQYF
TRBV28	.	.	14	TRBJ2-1	TGTGCCAGCAGTGGGCTATCGGAGGTCAATGAGCAGTTCTTC	CASSGLSEVNEQFF
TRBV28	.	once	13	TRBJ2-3	TGTGCCAGCATAGGGACTAGCACAGATACGCAGTATTTT	CASIGTSTDTQYF
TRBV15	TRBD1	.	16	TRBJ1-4	TGTGCCACCAGCAGCAGTCTACAGGGGGGGAATGAAAAACTGTTTTTT	CATSSSLQGGNEKLFF
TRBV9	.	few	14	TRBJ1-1	TGTGCCAGCAGCGCACGAGGCGGGAACACTGAAGCTTTCTTT	CASSARGGNTEAFF
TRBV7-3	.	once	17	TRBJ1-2	TGTGCCAGCAGCATCCAAGGGGGGGATAGGGAGAACTATGGCTACACCTTC	CASSIQGGDRENYGYTF
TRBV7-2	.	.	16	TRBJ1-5	TGTGCCAGCAGCTCCGGGGGGGGCCATAGCAATCAGCCCCAGCATTTT	CASSSGGGHSNQPQHF
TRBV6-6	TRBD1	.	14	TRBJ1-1	TGTGCCAGCAGTTCCGGACAGGGCTTTCTAGGAGCTTTCTTT	CASSSGQGFLGAFF
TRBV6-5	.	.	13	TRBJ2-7	TGTGCCACCTCCAGCGACCTTCCCTACGAGCAGTACTTC	CATSSDLPYEQYF
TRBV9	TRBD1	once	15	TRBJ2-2	TGTGCCAGCAGCGCGACAGGGGGCGCGAGCGGGGAGCTGTTTTTT	CASSATGGASGELFF
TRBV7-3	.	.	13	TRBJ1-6	TGTGCCAGCAGCTCACAAATTAATTCACCCCTCCACTTT	CASSSQINSPLHF
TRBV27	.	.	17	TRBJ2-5	TGTGCCAGCAGTTTTCCCGCTCGAGGGGGGGGGCAAGAGACCCAGTACTTC	CASSFPARGGGQETQYF
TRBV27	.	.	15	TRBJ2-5	TGTGCCAGCAGTCACCCCCCGACAGGAGATGAGACCCAGTACTTC	CASSHPPTGDETQYF
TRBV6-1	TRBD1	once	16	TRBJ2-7	TGTGCCAGCAGTGCCTCCGGGACAGGGGTTACCTACGAGCAGTACTTC	CASSASGTGVTYEQYF
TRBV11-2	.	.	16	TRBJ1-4	TGTGCCAGCAGCTTAGTGGTGGGGGGAGCTAATGAAAAACTGTTTTTT	CASSLVVGGANEKLFF
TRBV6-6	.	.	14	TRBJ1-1	TGTGCCAGCAGTTACGAGGGCATGAACACTGAAGCTTTCTTT	CASSYEGMNTEAFF
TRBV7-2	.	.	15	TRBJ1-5	TGTGCCAGCAGCAGCGTCCTAGGGAGAGGGCAGCCCCAGCATTTT	CASSSVLGRGQPQHF
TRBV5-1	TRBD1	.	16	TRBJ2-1	TGCGCCAGCAGCTTGGTGCCCCAGGGGACAGCAAATGAGCAGTTCTTC	CASSLVPQGTANEQFF
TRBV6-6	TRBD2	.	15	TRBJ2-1	TGTGCCAGCAGTTATGGTAGCGGGAGCAGGAATGAGCAGTTCTTC	CASSYGSGSRNEQFF
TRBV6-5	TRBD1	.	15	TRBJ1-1	TGTGCCAGCAGCCCCGGACAGGGTTGGAACACTGAAGCTTTCTTT	CASSPGQGWNTEAFF
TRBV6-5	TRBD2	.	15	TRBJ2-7	TGTGCCAGCAGCACCGGGACTAGAGGTACCTACGAGCAGTACTTC	CASSTGTRGTYEQYF
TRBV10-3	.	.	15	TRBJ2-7	TGTGCCATCAGTGGGGGGGACTCGTCCCCCTACGAGCAGTACTTC	CAISGGDSSPYEQYF
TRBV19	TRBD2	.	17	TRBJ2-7	TGTGCCAGTAGTTTCAAAGCTGTAGCGGGAAGGGACTACGAGCAGTACTTC	CASSFKAVAGRDYEQYF
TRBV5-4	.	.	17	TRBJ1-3	TGTGCCAGCAGCTTGGAAGAGGACTTGGGCTCTGGAAACACCATATATTTT	CASSLEEDLGSGNTIYF
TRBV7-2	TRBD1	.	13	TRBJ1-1	TGTGCCAGCAGCTTCACAGGGGCGCCTGCAGCTTTCTTT	CASSFTGAPAAFF
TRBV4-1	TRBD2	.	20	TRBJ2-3	TGCGCCAGCAGCCAAGAAAGAACCCCTTTAGCGGGGGCTAGCACAGATACGCAGTATTTT	CASSQERTPLAGASTDTQYF
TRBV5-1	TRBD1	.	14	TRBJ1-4	TGCGCCAGCAATGCAGGGACAGCAAATGAAAAACTGTTTTTT	CASNAGTANEKLFF
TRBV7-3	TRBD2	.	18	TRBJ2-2	TGTGCCAGCAGCCAATCAACCCCTAGCGGGGGGAACACCGGGGAGCTGTTTTTT	CASSQSTPSGGNTGELFF
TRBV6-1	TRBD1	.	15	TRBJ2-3	TGTGCCACAACCATATCGGGACAGGGCACGTATACGCAGTATTTT	CATTISGQGTYTQYF